Shown below are 13 T cell receptor beta chains from a single sample sequenced in a study of cytomegalovirus exposure and HLA in healthy donors. Primers: 60 Vbeta forward and 13 Jbeta reverse. TCRdb's table, derived via immunoSEQ multiplex PCR, lists solely in-frame clones and lacks some. The repertoire holds roughly 100,000 clones, around 74% seen once, with 1% to 1.5% in the top ten. Sequenced sample: PBMCs. The receptors originated from a man between 40 and 49 years old in good health and CMV-seronegative.

This clone has a handful of counts. Relative to the germline gene, one junction end is altered; a read error may explain this. The chain uses TRBV7-8 and TRBJ1-5; D gene unclear. The CDR3 covers 13 residues. CDR1 is SGHVS and CDR2 is FQNEAQ in the germline V gene. The CDR3 DNA reads TGTGCCAGCAGCTCATTTGGCAAACAGCCCCAGCATTTT. Encoded protein: CASSSFGKQPQHF.

The genes are TRBV5-1 and TRBJ2-1; no reliable D call. CDR3 length: 16 residues. CDR1 and CDR2 (germline): SGHRS, YFSETQ. Trimming took 1 base from V and 0 from J, leaving 11 bases between them. The CDR3 DNA reads TGCGCCAGCAGCTTGATTTTCACGAGCTCCTACAATGAGCAGTTCTTC. The encoded protein is CASSLIFTSSYNEQFF.

This clone was counted between two and nine times. The rearrangement uses TRBV19 and TRBJ1-2, with 8 bases lining up with TRBD1. The germline CDR1 and CDR2 sequences are LNHDA and SQIVND (reference sequence). The CDR3 sequence is 13 residues long. V lost 10 bases to trimming and J lost 5 bases; unmatched junction nucleotides: 9. The CDR3 DNA sequence: TGTGCCATTGCCGGGACAGGCCTATATGGCTACACCTTC. This codes for CAIAGTGLYGYTF.

The rearrangement links TRBV20-1 to TRBJ2-7; D not certain. V was cut by 0 bases and J by 7 bases, with 7 bases left in between. The CDR3 is made up of 11 amino acids. The germline gives CDR1 DFQATT, CDR2 SNEGSKA (reference sequence). The CDR3 nucleotides read TGCAGTGCTAGAGATTCGACAGAGCAGTACTTC. Translating it yields CSARDSTEQYF.

This chain joins TRBV11-2 and TRBJ1-5, with D maybe TRBD1 (6 bases). In germline, CDR1 is SGHAT, CDR2 FQNNGV. This CDR3 region has 15 residues. Trimming stripped 6 bases from V and 5 bases from J, with 17 bases between. The CDR3 region has the DNA TGTGCCAGCAGTTTCACAGGGTTATTGGATCAGCCCCAGCATTTT. Its protein is CASSFTGLLDQPQHF. Supplemented by reference TRBV11-2 and TRBJ1-5, the full variable domain reads EAGVAQSPRYKIIEKRQSVAFWCNPISGHATLYWYQQILGQGPKLLIQFQNNGVVDDSQLPKDRFSAERLKGVDSTLKIQPAKLEDSAVYLCASSFTGLLDQPQHFGDGTRLSIL.

The count of this clone is one. The chain recombines TRBV18 with TRBJ1-1; a weak D match, TRBD1 (6 bases). From germline, CDR1 is KGHSH and CDR2 LQKENI. This CDR3 contains 15 residues. Trimming removed 0 bases from V and 4 bases from J, with 12 bases in between. The CDR3 DNA follows: TGTGCCAGCTCACCACCGGACAAACAGGGCACTGAAGCTTTCTTT. It specifies CASSPPDKQGTEAFF.

This clone has only a few counts. The chain recombines TRBV6-6 with TRBJ2-3, with 9 nucleotides matching TRBD2. This CDR3 spans 15 amino acids. V lost 2 bases, J lost 5 bases, and 5 bases stayed unmatched. Germline V lookup: CDR1 MNHNY, CDR2 SVGAGI (reference sequence). In DNA form, the CDR3 reads TGTGCCAGCAGTTACCCTAGCGGGGTTGTAGATACGCAGTATTTT. Translating gives CASSYPSGVVDTQYF.

On this clone itself: One end of the junction fails to match germline, which may point to a read error. CDR3 loop: CSSSQTEPYQPQHF. CDR3 coding DNA: TGTTCCAGCAGCCAAACGGAGCCCTATCAGCCCCAGCATTTT. V usage is TRBV7-9 and J usage is TRBJ1-5, with D unresolved. The length of the CDR3 is 14 residues. The germline V gene encodes CDR1 SEHNR and CDR2 FQNEAQ (reference sequence). Based on the CDR3 plus reference TRBV7-9 and TRBJ1-5, the full variable domain is DTGVSQNPRHKITKRGQNVTFRCDPISEHNRLYWYRQTLGQGPEFLTYFQNEAQLEKSRLLSDRFSAERPKGSFSTLEIQRTEQGDSAMYLCSSSQTEPYQPQHFGDGTRLSIL.

This rearrangement joins TRBV30 to TRBJ2-7; D not certain. Germline V gene sequence: CDR1 GTSNPN, CDR2 SVGIG (reference sequence). The CDR3 is 13 residues long. V lost 4 bases, J lost 3 bases, and 13 bases lay in between. The CDR3 sequence is CAWTQPDLYEQYF. For the CDR3, the DNA is TGTGCCTGGACACAACCCGATCTCTACGAGCAGTACTTC.

The chain couples TRBV6-4 to TRBJ2-6; 8 bases line up with TRBD1. After removal of 3 bases from V and 2 bases from J, the junction contained 0 bases not matched to a gene. There are 15 residues in the CDR3. Germline CDR1 MRHNA, CDR2 SNTAGT. This chain's CDR3 is CASSEQGAGANVLTF. In DNA form, the CDR3 reads TGTGCCAGCAGTGAACAGGGGGCTGGGGCCAACGTCCTGACTTTC.

Here the CDR3 DNA reads TGTGCCAGCAGTTCCCCCAGGGAGGGGGCTGGAAACACCATATATTTT. It encodes CASSSPREGAGNTIYF. The chain has TRBV6-5 and TRBJ1-3; D is possibly TRBD1 (6 bases). The CDR3 loop spans 16 amino acids. The ends were cut back, 4 bases at V and 2 bases at J, with 15 bases in the middle. Germline lookup yields CDR1 MNHEY and CDR2 SVGAGI.

This sequence joins TRBV28 and TRBJ1-1, with D hard to call. Trimming took 6 bases from V and 2 from J, leaving 10 bases between them. The V gene's germline CDR1 is MDHEN and CDR2 SYDVKM. This CDR3 region has 13 residues. DNA of the CDR3: TGTGCCAGCAGAAGCACGGGAAACACTGAAGCTTTCTTT. This encodes CASRSTGNTEAFF.

CDR3 residues: CASSKYRGANTEAFF. CDR3 bases: TGTGCCAGCAGCAAATACAGGGGTGCGAACACTGAAGCTTTCTTT. The chain is built from TRBV7-2 and TRBJ1-1; 7 positions match TRBD1. Germline-derived CDR1 and CDR2 are SGHTA and FQGNSA. Trimming removed 5 bases from V and 1 base from J; junction bases left unmatched: 7. This CDR3 is built from 15 residues.